Below, 23 T cell receptor beta chains from the same sample are listed, as sequenced in a study of cytomegalovirus exposure and HLA in healthy donors. PCR used 60 Vbeta primers and 13 Jbeta primers. Produced via immunoSEQ multiplex PCR; TCRdb's table is partial and in-frame only. The sample has some 200,000 clones; about four fifths are singletons. Material: PBMCs. The receptors originated from a woman between 45 and 60 years old in good health and CMV-seronegative.

The chain carries TRBV5-1 and TRBJ2-3, with TRBD2 as a possible D gene (6 bases). Germline V CDR1 and CDR2: SGHRS, YFSETQ. V lost 3 bases to trimming and J lost 0 bases, with 23 bases between them. The length of the CDR3 is 19 residues. The CDR3, as DNA: TGCGCCAGCAGCTATATAGGAGGGCCTACTCAACTAAGCACAGATACGCAGTATTTT. This codes for CASSYIGGPTQLSTDTQYF.

V and J are TRBV29-1 and TRBJ1-1; D not certain. The CDR3 consists of 12 residues. The germline V gene encodes CDR1 SQVTM and CDR2 ANQGSEA. V was clipped by 6 bases and J by 8 bases, with 16 bases between them. The CDR3 sequence: CSVLMNGQEAFF. The CDR3 region has the DNA TGCAGCGTCCTAATGAATGGGCAGGAAGCTTTCTTT.

With regard to this clone: An end of the junction differs from the germline gene, which may be a read error. J is TRBJ1-2 and V is TRBV4-3; D gene unclear. Germline values: CDR1 LGHNA, CDR2 YSLEER. This CDR3 has 14 residues. As DNA, the CDR3 is TGCGCCAGCAGCGAAGAGGTCTCGCCGAGAGGCTACACCTTC. It translates to CASSEEVSPRGYTF.

The chain employs TRBV14 and TRBJ2-5, with TRBD2 identical over 10 bases. V lost 4 bases and J lost 5; bases outside the gene matches: 7. In germline, CDR1 is SGHDN, CDR2 FVKESK. The CDR3 length is 15 residues. CDR3 coding DNA: TGTGCCAGCAGCCTCTTAGCGGGAGGTAGTGAGACCCAGTACTTC. Its protein product is CASSLLAGGSETQYF.

The V call is TRBV27, the J call TRBJ2-7; no reliable D call. The V end was cut by 5 bases, the J end by 0 bases, with 14 bases between. The CDR3 is 15 residues long. CDR1 and CDR2 from the germline V gene are MNHEY and SMNVEV (reference sequence). The CDR3 reads CASSPVGESSYEQYF. In DNA, the CDR3 is TGTGCCAGCAGTCCGGTTGGTGAGAGCTCCTACGAGCAGTACTTC.

V usage is TRBV28 and J usage is TRBJ1-3; D is unclear. The CDR3 loop spans 15 amino acids. V was pared by 4 bases and J by 0 bases, with 10 bases between. The V gene's germline CDR1 is MDHEN and CDR2 SYDVKM. The CDR3 reads CASSWYGGSGNTIYF. CDR3 DNA sequence: TGTGCCAGCAGTTGGTACGGCGGCTCTGGAAACACCATATATTTT.

The genes are TRBV28 and TRBJ2-1, with 11 bases aligning to TRBD2. Trimming took 5 bases from V and 10 from J; bases not matched to a gene: 10. CDR1 and CDR2 from the germline V gene are MDHEN and SYDVKM. CDR3 length: 15 amino acids. The CDR3 loop reads CASSPGLAASREQFF. DNA for the CDR3: TGTGCCAGCAGTCCGGGACTAGCGGCCTCGCGAGAGCAGTTCTTC. The full variable domain, in which reference TRBV28 and TRBJ2-1 provide the parts outside the CDR3, is DVKVTQSSRYLVKRTGEKVFLECVQDMDHENMFWYRQDPGLGLRLIYFSYDVKMKEKGDIPEGYSVSREKKERFSLILESASTNQTSMYLCASSPGLAASREQFFGPGTRLTVL.

This clone turned up a few times. This chain joins TRBV19 and TRBJ1-6; tentative D call: TRBD1 (6 bases). There are 15 residues in the CDR3. V was trimmed by 4 bases and J by 6 bases, leaving 13 bases between them. Germline V gives CDR1 LNHDA, CDR2 SQIVND (reference sequence). CDR3 coding DNA: TGTGCCAGTAGTACCCCAGGGGCAGCTAATTCACCCCTCCACTTT. Translated, it gives CASSTPGAANSPLHF.

This chain connects TRBV4-1 to TRBJ1-4; 10 nucleotides line up with TRBD1. V gave up 6 bases and J gave up 7 bases; unmatched junction bases: 2. The length of the CDR3 is 13 residues. The V gene's germline CDR1 is MGHRA and CDR2 YSYEKL. The DNA of the CDR3 is TGCGCCAGCAGAAGGACAGGGGGTGAAAAACTGTTTTTT. Protein: CASRRTGGEKLFF.

This chain links TRBV5-6 with TRBJ1-5; TRBD1 is a possible D gene (6 bases). Trimming cost V 5 bases and J 6 bases, with 18 bases left between them. The CDR3 extends over 15 amino acids. CDR1 and CDR2 from the germline V gene are SGHDT and YYEEEE. The CDR3 coding sequence is TGTGCCAGCAGTAAGGGCAGGGGTGTGGGTCAGCCCCAGCATTTT. Protein product: CASSKGRGVGQPQHF.

This chain connects TRBV19 to TRBJ2-2, with TRBD1 matching 9 bases. In germline, CDR1 is LNHDA, CDR2 SQIVND (reference sequence). The CDR3 sequence is 16 residues long. The V gene end was trimmed by 6 bases and the J gene end by 2 bases; junction bases not matched to a gene: 7. CDR3 in DNA: TGTGCCAGTAGCGCACCACAGGGGGCCAACACCGGGGAGCTGTTTTTT. Translating gives CASSAPQGANTGELFF.

The genes are TRBV28 and TRBJ1-2, with D perhaps TRBD1 (6 bases). CDR1 is MDHEN and CDR2 is SYDVKM in the germline V gene. V lost 2 bases and J 2 bases, leaving 6 bases between the germline ends. The CDR3 has 13 residues. The CDR3, as DNA: TGTGCCAGCAGTTTAACAGGGAACTATGGCTACACCTTC. It is translated as CASSLTGNYGYTF.

The chain is built from TRBV28 and TRBJ2-7; D is unresolved. Between the trimmed V and J ends, which lost 4 bases and 4 bases, there was a span of 14 bases. Germline assignment: CDR1 MDHEN and CDR2 SYDVKM. This CDR3 has 14 residues. CDR3: CASSSVSPRYEQYF. The CDR3 DNA reads TGTGCCAGCAGTTCCGTCTCTCCGCGGTACGAGCAGTACTTC.

V is TRBV29-1 and J is TRBJ1-2; a weak D match, TRBD1 (5 bases). CDR3 length: 13 amino acids. V lost 6 bases and J lost 4, with 15 bases in between. CDR1 SQVTM and CDR2 ANQGSEA come from the germline V gene. The CDR3 spells CSVGTTGGYGYTF. CDR3 bases: TGCAGCGTCGGGACTACCGGGGGCTATGGCTACACCTTC.

The chain combines TRBV5-6 with TRBJ1-2, with D hard to call. This CDR3 spans 15 amino acids. Germline V lookup: CDR1 SGHDT, CDR2 YYEEEE. V gave up 2 bases and J gave up 5 bases, with 16 bases separating them. CDR3 nucleotides: TGTGCCAGCAGCTTCCGCGTCGAGGGAAGGTATGGCTACACCTTC. It codes for CASSFRVEGRYGYTF.

This clone appeared once. This rearrangement joins TRBV7-2 to TRBJ2-1; 11 bases match TRBD2. This CDR3 is 18 amino acids long. V lost 2 bases, J lost 0 bases, and 6 bases stayed unmatched. Germline-derived CDR1 and CDR2 are SGHTA and FQGNSA. The CDR3 bases are TGTGCCAGCAGCTTAATGGTGACTAGCGGGGCCTCCTACAATGAGCAGTTCTTC. This gives the protein CASSLMVTSGASYNEQFF. The full variable domain, in which reference TRBV7-2 and TRBJ2-1 provide the parts outside the CDR3, is GAGVSQSPSNKVTEKGKDVELRCDPISGHTALYWYRQSLGQGLEFLIYFQGNSAPDKSGLPSDRFSAERTGGSVSTLTIQRTQQEDSAVYLCASSLMVTSGASYNEQFFGPGTRLTVL.

V and J are TRBV28 and TRBJ2-5; the D is unclear. Germline CDR1 is MDHEN and CDR2 is SYDVKM. This CDR3 has 14 residues. V gave up 6 bases and J gave up 0 bases, with 11 bases separating them. The CDR3: CASSSTVYQETQYF. The DNA of the CDR3 is TGTGCCAGCAGCTCTACAGTGTACCAAGAGACCCAGTACTTC.

This chain joins TRBV6-1 and TRBJ2-1, with TRBD2 matching over 8 bases. The CDR3 contains 17 residues. CDR1 is MNHNS and CDR2 is SASEGT in the germline V gene. V trimming: 7 bases; J trimming: 4 bases; junction bases outside the gene matches: 15. CDR3 bases: TGTGCCAGCACTGAGGCGGGGGGCTCCGACCTATACAATGAGCAGTTCTTC. Its translation is CASTEAGGSDLYNEQFF.

V is TRBV7-6 and J is TRBJ2-7; possibly TRBD2 for D (5 bases). V lost 5 bases and J lost 1, with 12 bases in between. Germline CDR1 reads SGHVS; CDR2 reads FNYEAQ. The length of the CDR3 is 14 residues. The CDR3 protein is CASSPPGISYEQYF. CDR3 bases: TGTGCCAGCAGCCCACCCGGGATATCCTACGAGCAGTACTTC.

The V gene is TRBV5-6, the J gene TRBJ2-1; D gene ambiguous. The CDR3 extends over 15 amino acids. Trimming shortened V by 0 bases and J by 0 bases, and 7 bases separated the two germline ends. Looked up from germline, CDR1 is SGHDT and CDR2 is YYEEEE. The CDR3 region has the DNA TGTGCCAGCAGCTTGGACCTGAGCTCCTACAATGAGCAGTTCTTC. Amino acids: CASSLDLSSYNEQFF.

This chain links TRBV5-1 with TRBJ1-4; D not resolved. The CDR3 covers 15 residues. Trimming took 0 bases from V and 3 from J, leaving 9 bases between them. Per the germline V gene, CDR1 is SGHRS and CDR2 is YFSETQ. The CDR3 nucleotides read TGCGCCAGCAGCTTGGGACATCCAGCTAATGAAAAACTGTTTTTT. Its translation: CASSLGHPANEKLFF.

The chain combines TRBV27 with TRBJ1-4; D gene uncertain. Germline V gene lookup returns CDR1 MNHEY and CDR2 SMNVEV (reference sequence). The V and J ends lost 3 bases and 8 bases respectively, with 13 bases between them. The CDR3 totals 14 residues. The CDR3 loop is CASSFRGGMEKLFF. The CDR3 DNA follows: TGTGCCAGCAGTTTTCGGGGTGGGATGGAAAAACTGTTTTTT.

The V call is TRBV5-1, the J call TRBJ2-5; TRBD2 matches 9 bases. V shed 4 bases, J shed 2 bases, and the junction held 9 bases outside the gene matches. CDR1 is SGHRS, CDR2 YFSETQ, per germline. The CDR3 is 16 residues long. The DNA of the CDR3 is TGCGCCAGCAGCCCTAACCCAGCGGGGGGACAAGAGACCCAGTACTTC. Translating gives CASSPNPAGGQETQYF.